The sequence of this T cell receptor (beta chain) was determined in a study of control samples from healthy donors and cancer patients. CDR1 SGHTA and CDR2 FQGNSA come from the germline V gene. CDR3 size: 17 residues. V lost 2 bases and J 4 bases, leaving 19 bases between the germline ends. Data came from immunoSEQ multiplex PCR; TCRdb stores just in-frame clones and leaves some out. This repertoire shows approximately 60,000 clones, roughly 90% found once; its top ten account for around 1%. The sequence was collected from a man aged 30 to 39 with colorectal cancer. Material for sequencing was PBMCs. The gene calls are TRBV7-2 and TRBJ2-3; D assignment may be TRBD1 or TRBD2 (5 bases each). CDR3 nucleotides: TGTGCCAGCAGCTTATACGGTCCTGGGGCCGGGGCAGATACGCAGTATTTT. Translated, it gives CASSLYGPGAGADTQYF.